This T cell receptor beta chain is from a study of glioma-infiltrating T cells after dendritic cell vaccination. Study information: Patients had newly diagnosed or recurrent glioblastoma and received dendritic cell vaccines.

The V gene end was trimmed by 5 bases and the J gene end by 12 bases; junction bases not matched to a gene: 11. Germline CDR1 reads SGHDN; CDR2 reads FVKESK. This CDR3 has 13 amino acids. Clones were read by immunoSEQ multiplex PCR, and TCRdb kept only the in-frame ones, dropping some. Found here are approximately 36,000 clones, roughly four fifths of them singletons; the top ten hold roughly 7.7%. The table lists this clone with a few counts. The rearrangement links TRBV14 to TRBJ1-2; TRBD1 matches 8 bases. The sample in question was blood, obtained before dendritic cell vaccination. The source of this sequence is a human donor with glioblastoma. Here the CDR3 DNA reads TGTGCCAGCAGCTCCCAGGGGGCGACTAAACACACCTTC. This encodes CASSSQGATKHTF.